This entry lists 21 T cell receptor beta chains sequenced from one sample in a study of T and B cells in COVID-19 patients. Each TRB amplification used about 220-500 ng of genomic DNA from blood. TRB rearrangements were amplified by multiplex PCR with BIOMED2 TRB-A/B primers. TCRdb re-called the multiplex PCR reads through MiXCR, storing one row per CDR3 protein. Of more than 10,000 distinct CDR3 sequences detected, around 35% appear once; the ten largest clones hold roughly 19%. Sample: blood. The receptors derive from a human donor with active COVID-19.

The rearrangement uses TRBV6-2 or TRBV6-3 and TRBJ1-2; no clear D. Trimming took 0 bases from V and 6 from J, leaving 8 bases between them. The CDR3 sequence is 13 residues long. Germline V gene sequence: CDR1 MNHEY, CDR2 SVGEGT. Here the CDR3 DNA reads TGTGCCAGCAGTTACTCGGGAGCGGATGGCTACACCTTC. Encoded protein: CASSYSGADGYTF.

This clonotype rates as medium-sized. The chain uses TRBV7-6 and TRBJ2-5; D is undetermined. V dropped 5 bases and J dropped 5 bases, with 12 bases sitting between them. The germline CDR1 and CDR2 sequences are SGHVS and FNYEAQ. The CDR3 covers 13 residues. In DNA, the CDR3 is TGTGCCAGCAGCCCAGGTGGGCGGGAGACCCAGTACTTC. It translates to CASSPGGRETQYF.

This chain connects TRBV18 to TRBJ1-5, with no clear D. The CDR3 totals 13 residues. Trimming cost V 2 bases and J 15 bases, with 17 bases left between them. The germline V gene encodes CDR1 KGHSH and CDR2 LQKENI. The CDR3 coding sequence is TGTGCCAGCTCACCATCTTTGGCATCTGCGCCGCATTTT. Residues: CASSPSLASAPHF.

By share of the sample, this clonotype is medium-sized. This rearrangement joins TRBV12-3 or TRBV12-4 to TRBJ2-2, with D possibly being TRBD2 (7 bases). The V gene lost 7 bases and the J gene lost 7 bases, with 25 bases spanning the gap. The CDR3 runs 17 residues. CDR3 DNA: TGTGCCAGCACTCGCGGCCTAGGACAGCGGGATGGCGGGGAGCTGTTTTTT. Translated: CASTRGLGQRDGGELFF.

This clonotype showed up just a few times. CDR3: CASSPMGVGTEAFF. CDR3 coding DNA: TGTGCCAGCAGCCCGATGGGGGTCGGGACTGAAGCTTTCTTT. The rearrangement joins TRBV12-3 or TRBV12-4 to TRBJ1-1; weak D call: TRBD1 (5 bases). With 6 bases removed from V and 5 bases from J, the gap between germline ends came to 16 bases. The length of the CDR3 is 14 residues.

The chain is built from TRBV19 and TRBJ2-3; 7 positions match TRBD1. Germline V gene sequence: CDR1 LNHDA, CDR2 SQIVND (reference sequence). This CDR3 is 16 amino acids long. After removal of 0 bases from V and 0 bases from J, the junction contained 3 bases not matched to a gene. DNA of the CDR3: TGTGCCAGTAGTATAGAGGGACAGCTTAGCACAGATACGCAGTATTTT. Amino acid sequence: CASSIEGQLSTDTQYF.

This clonotype was observed a few times. This chain links TRBV27 with TRBJ2-5; 13 bases are a match to TRBD2. Losses at the gene ends were 2 bases for V and 9 bases for J; bases not matched to a gene: 15. Looked up from germline, CDR1 is MNHEY and CDR2 is SMNVEV (reference sequence). CDR3 size: 18 residues. The CDR3 loop reads CASSLRAGLAGTSMSQYF. In DNA form, the CDR3 reads TGTGCCAGCAGTTTAAGGGCGGGACTAGCGGGGACCTCCATGTCCCAGTACTTC.

This clonotype is judged medium-sized (0.01 to 0.1%). The chain couples TRBV19 to TRBJ1-5; D call uncertain. V lost 3 bases and J 0 bases, leaving 3 bases between the germline ends. Germline loops: CDR1 LNHDA, CDR2 SQIVND (reference sequence). This CDR3 spans 13 amino acids. CDR3 nucleotides: TGTGCCAGTAGTATGCTTAGCAATCAGCCCCAGCATTTT. Protein: CASSMLSNQPQHF.

The genes are TRBV7-6 and TRBJ2-2; 8 bases are shared with TRBD1. This CDR3 region has 16 residues. The V gene's germline CDR1 is SGHVS and CDR2 FNYEAQ. With 5 bases clipped from V and 7 bases from J, the junction kept 12 bases outside the gene matches. In DNA form, the CDR3 reads TGTGCCAGCAGCCCGCGGGGACAGGCGAGCGGCGGGGAGCTGTTTTTT. Translating gives CASSPRGQASGGELFF.

By sample fraction, this clonotype is medium-sized. The rearrangement links TRBV29-1 to TRBJ2-7; D is perhaps TRBD1 (6 bases). The CDR3 has 14 residues. Trimming stripped 6 bases from V and 0 bases from J, with 15 bases between. Looked up from germline, CDR1 is SQVTM and CDR2 is ANQGSEA. The CDR3 spells CSVLTGASSYEQYF. As DNA, the CDR3 is TGCAGCGTGCTGACAGGCGCTTCCTCCTACGAGCAGTACTTC.

This chain uses TRBV20-1 with TRBJ2-5, with 7 bases aligning to TRBD1. The CDR3 totals 14 residues. Germline assignment: CDR1 DFQATT and CDR2 SNEGSKA (reference sequence). V gave up 2 bases and J gave up 1 base; unmatched junction bases: 4. CDR3: CSARSGQFQETQYF. The CDR3 coding sequence is TGCAGTGCTAGATCGGGACAGTTCCAAGAGACCCAGTACTTC.

In its sample, this clonotype was seen a few times. This sequence joins TRBV6-5 and TRBJ1-2; TRBD1 aligns across 11 bases. Germline lookup yields CDR1 MNHEY and CDR2 SVGAGI. This CDR3 spans 15 amino acids. V gave up 6 bases and J gave up 1 base; unmatched junction bases: 4. The CDR3 is CASSRGTGGNYGYTF. The CDR3 DNA reads TGTGCCAGCAGCCGTGGGACAGGGGGTAACTATGGCTACACCTTC.

A few counts support this clonotype. The chain combines TRBV5-5 with TRBJ2-5; the match to TRBD2 covers 8 bases. The V gene's germline CDR1 is SGHKS and CDR2 YYEKEE (reference sequence). V gave up 4 bases and J gave up 5 bases; unmatched junction bases: 4. The CDR3 has 13 amino acids. Here the CDR3 reads CASSRLAPETQYF. CDR3 nucleotide sequence: TGTGCCAGCAGCCGACTAGCGCCGGAGACCCAGTACTTC. Supplemented by reference TRBV5-5 and TRBJ2-5, the full variable domain reads DAGVTQSPTHLIKTRGQQVTLRCSPISGHKSVSWYQQVLGQGPQFIFQYYEKEERGRGNFPDRFSARQFPNYSSELNVNALLLGDSALYLCASSRLAPETQYFGPGTRLLVL.

V gene TRBV5-1 combines with J gene TRBJ1-2; D gene uncertain. The germline V and J ends were trimmed by 0 bases and 2 bases, with 14 bases remaining between them. From germline, CDR1 is SGHRS and CDR2 YFSETQ. The length of the CDR3 is 16 residues. The CDR3 sequence is CASSLGREGRNYGYTF. In DNA, the CDR3 is TGCGCCAGCAGCTTGGGAAGGGAAGGGCGCAACTATGGCTACACCTTC.

The chain combines TRBV5-4 with TRBJ1-6; D uncertain. Germline CDR1 is SGHNT and CDR2 is YYREEE (reference sequence). The CDR3 runs 14 residues. The V end was cut by 0 bases, the J end by 8 bases, with 9 bases between. The CDR3, as DNA: TGTGCCAGCAGCTTGGAAGGCAGCCATTCACCCCTCCACTTT. Protein: CASSLEGSHSPLHF.

This clonotype has more than one count but fewer than ten. The V and J genes are TRBV12-3 or TRBV12-4 and TRBJ1-5; weak D call: TRBD1 (5 bases). This CDR3 comprises 13 residues. Trimming shortened V by 3 bases and J by 5 bases, and 8 bases separated the two germline ends. The chain's CDR3 is CASSFQGYQPQHF. The DNA of the CDR3 is TGTGCCAGCAGTTTTCAGGGATATCAGCCCCAGCATTTT.

This clonotype is judged medium-sized. The rearrangement links TRBV27 to TRBJ2-7; tentatively, D is TRBD1 (6 bases). With 3 bases removed from V and 2 bases from J, the gap between germline ends came to 8 bases. The CDR3 loop spans 13 amino acids. Looked up from germline, CDR1 is MNHEY and CDR2 is SMNVEV (reference sequence). The CDR3 sequence is CASSLNRAYEQYF. Written as DNA, the CDR3 is TGTGCCAGCAGTTTGAACAGGGCCTACGAGCAGTACTTC.

The chain uses TRBV7-2 and TRBJ2-7; 8 bases line up with TRBD1. With V trimmed by 5 bases and J by 3 bases, 9 bases remained unmatched. Looked up from germline, CDR1 is SGHTA and CDR2 is FQGNSA. This CDR3 region has 15 residues. The DNA of the CDR3 is TGTGCCAGCAGCACCCCCGGGACAGGATACTACGAGCAGTACTTC. Its translation is CASSTPGTGYYEQYF. The variable domain in full, completed from reference TRBV7-2 and TRBJ2-7, reads GAGVSQSPSNKVTEKGKDVELRCDPISGHTALYWYRQSLGQGLEFLIYFQGNSAPDKSGLPSDRFSAERTGGSVSTLTIQRTQQEDSAVYLCASSTPGTGYYEQYFGPGTRLTVT.

Remarks on this clonotype: A much larger clone differs from this one at a single base, so this may be a read error. The chain uses TRBV27 and TRBJ2-3; 13 bases are a match to TRBD2. The CDR3 totals 19 residues. Germline V CDR1 and CDR2: MNHEY, SMNVEV (reference sequence). In DNA form, the CDR3 reads TGTGCCATCAGTTACCGCGGGACTAGCGGGGCCACGGGGGCAGATACGCAGTATTTT. This codes for CAISYRGTSGATGADTQYF.

The V gene is TRBV19, the J gene TRBJ1-2; tentative D call: TRBD1 (6 bases). Germline V gives CDR1 LNHDA, CDR2 SQIVND (reference sequence). Trimming took 0 bases from V and 9 from J, leaving 17 bases between them. This CDR3 has 15 residues. Here the CDR3 DNA reads TGTGCCAGTAGTATAGATGAGACACAGGGCCCGAGCTACACCTTC. This encodes CASSIDETQGPSYTF.

This clonotype rates as medium-sized. This sequence joins TRBV6-5 and TRBJ2-2, with D perhaps matching TRBD1 (6 bases). Trimming pared 7 bases from V and 3 bases from J, leaving 9 bases between. The CDR3 contains 13 residues. The germline gives CDR1 MNHEY, CDR2 SVGAGI. CDR3 coding DNA: TGTGCCAGCACCTACAGGGACACCGGGGAGCTGTTTTTT. Amino acids: CASTYRDTGELFF.